These 20 T cell receptor beta chains originate from one sample sequenced in a study of radiotherapy plus CTLA-4 blockade in lung cancer. Only in-frame clones appear in the TCRdb table, and some are missing; sequencing was by immunoSEQ multiplex PCR. The profile shows under 100,000 clones, approximately 82% of them singletons. The sequences come from peripheral blood, collected from a patient treated with radiotherapy plus ipilimumab. The origin of the receptors is a human donor with non-small cell lung cancer that progressed on radiotherapy plus ipilimumab.

V and J are TRBV13 and TRBJ2-3; 12 bases agree with TRBD2. The CDR3 loop spans 19 amino acids. Trimming took 0 bases from V and 3 from J; bases not matched to a gene: 10. CDR1 PRHDT and CDR2 FYEKMQ come from the germline V gene (reference sequence). In DNA, the CDR3 is TGTGCCAGCAGCTTAGGCAAGGCTAGCGGGGGGGCCGGGACAGATACGCAGTATTTT. Protein sequence: CASSLGKASGGAGTDTQYF.

The V call is TRBV4-1, the J call TRBJ2-7; TRBD2 matches at 12 bases. The CDR3 length is 16 residues. With 4 bases clipped from V and 5 bases from J, the junction kept 9 bases outside the gene matches. Germline V CDR1 and CDR2: MGHRA, YSYEKL. CDR3 loop: CASSRVGTSGRNEQYF. CDR3 coding DNA: TGCGCCAGCAGCCGGGTAGGAACTAGCGGGAGGAACGAGCAGTACTTC.

CDR3 sequence: CASSFTDNGYTF. CDR3 in DNA: TGCGCCAGCAGCTTTACAGATAATGGCTACACCTTC. This sequence joins TRBV5-1 and TRBJ1-2, with D unresolved. Per the germline V gene, CDR1 is SGHRS and CDR2 is YFSETQ. The CDR3 length is 12 residues. The germline V and J ends were trimmed by 2 bases and 6 bases, with 8 bases remaining between them.

The chain has TRBV19 and TRBJ1-5; TRBD1 aligns across 7 bases. Germline V gene lookup returns CDR1 LNHDA and CDR2 SQIVND (reference sequence). After removal of 7 bases from V and 1 base from J, the junction contained 7 bases not matched to a gene. This CDR3 comprises 15 residues. This chain's CDR3 is CASTRQGLSNQPQHF. For the CDR3, the DNA is TGTGCCAGTACCAGACAGGGTCTCAGCAATCAGCCCCAGCATTTT.

The chain joins TRBV19 to TRBJ1-5; no definite D call. CDR3 length equals 14 residues. CDR1 is LNHDA and CDR2 is SQIVND in the germline V gene (reference sequence). The V gene lost 2 bases and the J gene lost 0 bases, with 5 bases spanning the gap. This chain's CDR3 is CASSIMVSNQPQHF. CDR3 bases: TGTGCCAGTAGTATAATGGTTAGCAATCAGCCCCAGCATTTT. Full variable domain (rest looked up from reference TRBV19 and TRBJ1-5): DGGITQSPKYLFRKEGQNVTLSCEQNLNHDAMYWYRQDPGQGLRLIYYSQIVNDFQKGDIAEGYSVSREKKESFPLTVTSAQKNPTAFYLCASSIMVSNQPQHFGDGTRLSIL.

The CDR3 DNA follows: TGTGCCATCAGTCCCGACAGGGCCGTTGGTGAAAAACTGTTTTTT. Translated: CAISPDRAVGEKLFF. This chain connects TRBV10-3 to TRBJ1-4; TRBD1 matches 7 bases. Germline V gene data show CDR1 as ENHRY and CDR2 as SYGVKD. The CDR3 runs to 15 residues. The V segment lost 5 bases and the J segment 7 bases; nucleotides outside the gene matches: 10.

This clone has a handful of counts. The chain couples TRBV19 to TRBJ1-4; D is possibly TRBD1 (5 bases). Germline CDR1 and CDR2: LNHDA and SQIVND (reference sequence). The CDR3 has 13 amino acids. Trimming took 7 bases from V and 7 from J, leaving 13 bases between them. As DNA, the CDR3 is TGTGCCAGTACCCGGGACGGTCGTGAAAAACTGTTTTTT. Translation gives CASTRDGREKLFF.

V is TRBV5-6 and J is TRBJ1-1, with D possibly matching TRBD1 (6 bases). The CDR3 contains 16 residues. V was trimmed by 4 bases and J by 2 bases, leaving 18 bases between them. The V gene's germline CDR1 is SGHDT and CDR2 YYEEEE. This CDR3 is CASSMGGGQANTEAFF. The CDR3 region has the DNA TGTGCCAGCAGCATGGGAGGGGGGCAGGCCAACACTGAAGCTTTCTTT.

This clone was detected only a few times. The V and J genes are TRBV2 and TRBJ2-7; TRBD1 agrees at 12 bases. J lost 4 bases, V lost 7 bases, and 8 bases had no gene match. The CDR3 consists of 15 residues. The germline V gene has CDR1 SNHLY and CDR2 FYNNEI. The CDR3, as DNA: TGTGCCAGCACCGGTTGGGGACAGGGGGCTTACGAGCAGTACTTC. Its protein is CASTGWGQGAYEQYF.

The chain recombines TRBV2 with TRBJ1-5, with D hard to call. V was trimmed by 5 bases and J by 5 bases, leaving 13 bases between them. The CDR3 has 14 residues. Germline loops: CDR1 SNHLY, CDR2 FYNNEI. Here the CDR3 reads CASSTITVYQPQHF. DNA of the CDR3: TGTGCCAGCAGTACCATCACTGTTTATCAGCCCCAGCATTTT.

There are a few counts of this clone. V usage is TRBV4-2 and J usage is TRBJ2-7; weak D call: TRBD2 (6 bases). Per germline, CDR1 LGHNA and CDR2 YNFKEQ. The germline V and J ends were trimmed by 4 bases and 1 base, with 14 bases remaining between them. The CDR3 extends over 15 amino acids. The CDR3 region has the DNA TGTGCCAGCAGCCGCTACTCGGCGGGGTCCTACGAGCAGTACTTC. Amino acid sequence: CASSRYSAGSYEQYF.

The rearrangement uses TRBV6-5 and TRBJ2-7, with TRBD2 as a possible D gene (7 bases). This CDR3 contains 13 residues. Trimming pared 8 bases from V and 3 bases from J, leaving 14 bases between. Germline V gene sequence: CDR1 MNHEY, CDR2 SVGAGI. CDR3 sequence reads: CASGRGAYYEQYF. As DNA, the CDR3 is TGTGCCAGCGGACGGGGGGCTTACTACGAGCAGTACTTC.

This clone came up a few times. V usage is TRBV7-9 and J usage is TRBJ2-2, with D possibly TRBD1 on 5 matching bases. Germline V gives CDR1 SEHNR, CDR2 FQNEAQ (reference sequence). This CDR3 region has 13 residues. The V end lost 2 bases, the J end lost 6 bases, and 7 bases lay between the germline ends. This CDR3 reads CASSLSGPGELFF. The CDR3 nucleotides are TGTGCCAGCAGCTTATCAGGGCCCGGGGAGCTGTTTTTT.

The J gene is TRBJ1-3, the V gene TRBV28; the D is unclear. Looked up from germline, CDR1 is MDHEN and CDR2 is SYDVKM. CDR3 length: 15 residues. Deletions cut 5 bases from V and 0 bases from J, with 11 bases between. The CDR3 coding sequence is TGTGCCAGCAGTCCTACACCCCACTCTGGAAACACCATATATTTT. Residues: CASSPTPHSGNTIYF. Filled out from reference TRBV28 and TRBJ1-3, the complete variable domain reads DVKVTQSSRYLVKRTGEKVFLECVQDMDHENMFWYRQDPGLGLRLIYFSYDVKMKEKGDIPEGYSVSREKKERFSLILESASTNQTSMYLCASSPTPHSGNTIYFGEGSWLTVV.

V is TRBV7-2 and J is TRBJ2-7; D tentatively fits TRBD1 or TRBD2 (5 bases each). Germline V gene data show CDR1 as SGHTA and CDR2 as FQGNSA. The length of the CDR3 is 14 residues. Trimming removed 3 bases at V and 2 bases at J, with 11 bases between. The CDR3 loop reads CASSFVQGPYEQYF. The CDR3, as DNA: TGTGCCAGCAGCTTTGTTCAGGGACCCTACGAGCAGTACTTC.

In DNA form, the CDR3 reads TGTGCCAGCAGTGGACAGACTACTAATGAAAAACTGTTTTTT. Protein product: CASSGQTTNEKLFF. The J gene is TRBJ1-4, the V gene TRBV2, with D perhaps TRBD1 (5 bases). The CDR3 is made up of 14 amino acids. Deletions cut 4 bases from V and 2 bases from J, with 8 bases between. Germline CDR1 and CDR2: SNHLY and FYNNEI.

The chain is built from TRBV11-2 and TRBJ2-7; 8 bases are a match to TRBD1. This CDR3 comprises 15 residues. CDR1 and CDR2 (germline): SGHAT, FQNNGV. Unmatched junction bases numbered 6, after V lost 2 bases and J lost 3 bases. Written as DNA, the CDR3 is TGTGCCAGCAGCTTATCGGACAGGGTGGGCTACGAGCAGTACTTC. Protein sequence: CASSLSDRVGYEQYF. Combining the CDR3 with reference TRBV11-2 and TRBJ2-7 gives the whole variable domain EAGVAQSPRYKIIEKRQSVAFWCNPISGHATLYWYQQILGQGPKLLIQFQNNGVVDDSQLPKDRFSAERLKGVDSTLKIQPAKLEDSAVYLCASSLSDRVGYEQYFGPGTRLTVT.

The rearrangement joins TRBV15 to TRBJ2-2, with D perhaps TRBD1 (5 bases). The V end was cut by 8 bases, the J end by 0 bases, with 16 bases between. CDR1 is LNHNV, CDR2 YYDKDF, per germline (reference sequence). The CDR3 has 16 amino acids. CDR3: CATQITGKPNTGELFF. The CDR3 bases are TGTGCCACCCAAATCACAGGAAAGCCGAACACCGGGGAGCTGTTTTTT.

On this clone itself: This specimen includes other DNA sequences encoding the same CDR3. The chain links TRBV5-1 to TRBJ2-5, with TRBD1 matching over 8 bases. The CDR3 spans 16 residues. With 4 bases clipped from V and 2 bases from J, the junction kept 10 bases outside the gene matches. Germline loops: CDR1 SGHRS, CDR2 YFSETQ. CDR3 residues: CASSIGQGGGQETQYF. CDR3 nucleotide sequence: TGCGCCAGCAGCATAGGACAGGGCGGAGGACAAGAGACCCAGTACTTC.

This chain uses TRBV19 with TRBJ1-1; the match to TRBD1 covers 7 bases. This CDR3 comprises 16 residues. The V gene end was trimmed by 2 bases and the J gene end by 0 bases; junction bases not matched to a gene: 6. CDR1 LNHDA and CDR2 SQIVND come from the germline V gene (reference sequence). CDR3 protein: CASSILATGLNTEAFF. The CDR3 coding sequence is TGTGCCAGTAGTATATTAGCGACAGGGCTGAACACTGAAGCTTTCTTT.